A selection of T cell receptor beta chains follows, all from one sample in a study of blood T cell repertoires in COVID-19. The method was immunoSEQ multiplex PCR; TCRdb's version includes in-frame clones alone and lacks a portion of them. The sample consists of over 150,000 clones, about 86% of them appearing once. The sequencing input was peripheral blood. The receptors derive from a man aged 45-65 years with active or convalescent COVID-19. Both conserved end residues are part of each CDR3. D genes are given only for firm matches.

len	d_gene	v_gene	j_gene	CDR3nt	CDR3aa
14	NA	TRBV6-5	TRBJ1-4	TGTGCCAGCAGCTCCGGAGAGGGCTGGGAAAAACTGTTTTTT	CASSSGEGWEKLFF
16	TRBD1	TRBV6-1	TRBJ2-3	TGTGCCAGCAGTGAATTTGGACAGGGGCCGACAGATACGCAGTATTTT	CASSEFGQGPTDTQYF
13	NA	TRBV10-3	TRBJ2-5	TGTGCCATCAGTGAGGGTAGTTTCGAGACCCAGTACTTC	CAISEGSFETQYF
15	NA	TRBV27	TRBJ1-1	TGTGCCAGCAGCCGTCCGGGGGGAGGGAACACTGAAGCTTTCTTT	CASSRPGGGNTEAFF
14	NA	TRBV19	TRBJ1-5	TGTGCCAGTAGTATTTGGGCAGGGGATCAGCCCCAGCATTTT	CASSIWAGDQPQHF
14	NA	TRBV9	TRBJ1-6	TGTGCCAGCAGATTGGACAGTTGGAATTCACCCCTCCACTTT	CASRLDSWNSPLHF
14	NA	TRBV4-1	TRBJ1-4	TGCGCCAGCAGCCTCAGGGCAACTAATGAAAAACTGTTTTTT	CASSLRATNEKLFF
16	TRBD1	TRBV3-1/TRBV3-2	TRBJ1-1	TGTGCCAGCAGCCAAGTACCCCCCGGGACAGGGGGCCTCGCTTTCTTT	CASSQVPPGTGGLAFF
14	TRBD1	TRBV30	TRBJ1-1	TGTGCCTGGTCTCGAGGGGGCGAGGGCACTGAAGCTTTCTTT	CAWSRGGEGTEAFF
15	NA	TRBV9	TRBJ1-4	TGTGCCAGCAGCGTTAGGGGCAGGTCAGATGAAAAACTGTTTTTT	CASSVRGRSDEKLFF
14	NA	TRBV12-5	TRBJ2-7	TGTGCTAGTGGTTTGCCTAGGACAGTCCACGAGCAGTACTTC	CASGLPRTVHEQYF
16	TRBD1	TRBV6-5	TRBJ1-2	TGTGCCAGCAGTTACTCCGGACAGGGGCGGGGCTATGGCTACACCTTC	CASSYSGQGRGYGYTF
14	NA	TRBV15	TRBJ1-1	TGTGCCACCACCCGGGGGGACCTGGGCACTGAAGCTTTCTTT	CATTRGDLGTEAFF
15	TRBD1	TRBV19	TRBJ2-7	TGTGCCAGTAGTATAGGGACAGGGGGCACCTACGAGCAGTACTTC	CASSIGTGGTYEQYF
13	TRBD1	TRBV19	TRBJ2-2	TGTGCCACTGGACAGGGGAACACCGGGGAGCTGTTTTTT	CATGQGNTGELFF
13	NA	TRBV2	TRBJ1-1	TGTGCCAGCAGGGGCAGGGAGAACACTGAAGCTTTCTTT	CASRGRENTEAFF
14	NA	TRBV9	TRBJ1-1	TGTGCCAGCAGCGTAAAGCCGGGGAACACTGAAGCTTTCTTT	CASSVKPGNTEAFF